This T cell receptor (beta chain) was observed in a study of CD8+CD57+ T cells in acquired aplastic anemia. The overall study: Mean DNA quantity obtained from sorted CD4+ and CD8+ cells was about 3.5 ug. Healthy donor CD4+ cell samples had a mean of about 10.8 million reads.

There are many counts of this clonotype. The target antigen is unknown. Genomic DNA, serving as template, underwent TCR beta VDJ and CDR3 profiling. Each CDR3 protein is one row after TCRdb ran MiXCR on the reads. The profile shows some 190,000 distinct CDR3 sequences, approximately 46% of them singletons. Study-level results: Patients and controls were found to share roughly 31 CD8+ CDR3 sequences.

CDR3 length equals 12 residues. The V end lost 4 bases, the J end lost 7 bases, and 9 bases lay between the germline ends. The germline V gene encodes CDR1 SEHNR and CDR2 FQNEAQ (reference sequence). The sequenced material came from sorted CD4+, CD8+, or CD8+CD57+ T cells (not recorded which) from PBMCs. The rearrangement joins TRBV7-9 to TRBJ2-3; D is possibly TRBD1 (5 bases). This clonotype originated in a human donor in good health. CDR3 region: CASSSGHYTQYF. DNA for the CDR3: TGTGCCAGCAGCTCCGGACATTATACGCAGTATTTT.